The 12 T cell receptor beta chains below were found in one sample sequenced in a study of shared clonotypes between healthy human individuals. Assay: immunoSEQ multiplex PCR; the TCRdb copy retains only in-frame clones and omits some. The data show about 1.5 million clones, 95% to 97% seen once. Sequences were obtained from naive CD4+ T cells sorted from blood. Subset reported: CD45RA+ positively selected. The receptors derive from a man aged 30 to 39 in good health.

The rearrangement joins TRBV7-9 to TRBJ1-4; D gene unclear. The CDR3 runs 14 residues. The germline V gene encodes CDR1 SEHNR and CDR2 FQNEAQ (reference sequence). Trimming cost V 1 base and J 4 bases, with 7 bases left between them. This chain's CDR3 is CASSLDSYNEKLFF. CDR3 sequence (DNA): TGTGCCAGCAGCTTAGACAGTTATAATGAAAAACTGTTTTTT. The full variable domain, its missing parts supplied by reference TRBV7-9 and TRBJ1-4, is DTGVSQNPRHKITKRGQNVTFRCDPISEHNRLYWYRQTLGQGPEFLTYFQNEAQLEKSRLLSDRFSAERPKGSFSTLEIQRTEQGDSAMYLCASSLDSYNEKLFFGSGTQLSVL.

This rearrangement joins TRBV5-4 to TRBJ2-7; 9 bases map to TRBD2. CDR1 is SGHNT and CDR2 is YYREEE in the germline V gene (reference sequence). The CDR3 has 15 amino acids. Losses at the gene ends were 4 bases for V and 5 bases for J; bases not matched to a gene: 10. CDR3 sequence reads: CASSGGGAQSDEQYF. The DNA of the CDR3 is TGTGCCAGCAGCGGCGGGGGGGCTCAATCCGACGAGCAGTACTTC.

Comments on this clone: Other nucleotide sequences in the sample specify the same CDR3. V and J are TRBV6-1 and TRBJ1-5; D may be TRBD1 (5 bases). The CDR3 spans 15 residues. V lost 0 bases and J 3 bases, leaving 9 bases between the germline ends. Germline V gene sequence: CDR1 MNHNS, CDR2 SASEGT. CDR3: CASSEAGGINQPQHF. The CDR3, as DNA: TGTGCCAGCAGTGAAGCCGGGGGAATCAATCAGCCCCAGCATTTT.

CDR3 sequence reads: CASSIGRTEYYEQYF. DNA for the CDR3: TGTGCCAGTAGTATAGGAAGGACAGAGTACTACGAGCAGTACTTC. The chain combines TRBV19 with TRBJ2-7, with D maybe TRBD1 (6 bases). Germline V CDR1 and CDR2: LNHDA, SQIVND (reference sequence). The CDR3 runs to 15 residues. V shed 1 base and J shed 3 bases, with 13 bases lying between them. The complete variable domain, with remaining parts taken from reference TRBV19 and TRBJ2-7, reads DGGITQSPKYLFRKEGQNVTLSCEQNLNHDAMYWYRQDPGQGLRLIYYSQIVNDFQKGDIAEGYSVSREKKESFPLTVTSAQKNPTAFYLCASSIGRTEYYEQYFGPGTRLTVT.

Details on this clone: The same CDR3 also results from other DNA sequences found in this sample. The chain has TRBV7-3 and TRBJ2-2; no firm D call. The ends were cut back, 2 bases at V and 6 bases at J, with 4 bases in the middle. The CDR3 covers 12 residues. Germline values: CDR1 SGHTA, CDR2 FQGTGA. The CDR3 nucleotides are TGTGCCAGCAGCTTAGCGGCCGGGGAGCTGTTTTTT. This gives the protein CASSLAAGELFF.

The chain couples TRBV5-1 to TRBJ2-1; TRBD2 agrees at 10 bases. The CDR3 is 18 amino acids. Germline CDR1 and CDR2: SGHRS and YFSETQ. The V and J ends lost 0 bases and 7 bases, in that order; junction bases with no gene match: 13. The CDR3 is CASSLAPLLAGSVNEQFF. The CDR3 DNA is TGCGCCAGCAGCTTGGCCCCCCTACTAGCGGGATCTGTGAATGAGCAGTTCTTC.

The J gene is TRBJ2-1, the V gene TRBV9; TRBD2 matches 8 bases. From germline, CDR1 is SGDLS and CDR2 YYNGEE. V gave up 0 bases and J gave up 5 bases; unmatched junction bases: 10. This CDR3 region has 17 residues. CDR3 sequence (DNA): TGTGCCAGCAGCGTAGATCCGACGGGACTAGTTAACAATGAGCAGTTCTTC. This sequence encodes CASSVDPTGLVNNEQFF.

This clone appeared once. The chain has TRBV5-1 and TRBJ2-3; D not certain. V gave up 0 bases and J gave up 2 bases, with 10 bases separating them. This CDR3 contains 15 residues. CDR1 is SGHRS, CDR2 YFSETQ, per germline. The CDR3 nucleotides read TGCGCCAGCAGCTTGGACCAGGCCGCCACAGATACGCAGTATTTT. This encodes CASSLDQAATDTQYF.

The chain couples TRBV6-1 to TRBJ2-3; 9 bases agree with TRBD2. The V and J ends lost 4 bases and 0 bases, in that order; junction bases with no gene match: 8. This CDR3 spans 17 amino acids. The germline V gene has CDR1 MNHNS and CDR2 SASEGT. CDR3 protein: CASSAFASGRSTDTQYF. CDR3 nucleotide sequence: TGTGCCAGCAGTGCGTTCGCGAGCGGGAGGAGCACAGATACGCAGTATTTT.

CDR3 protein: CASSKELRVPHPYEQYF. The CDR3 DNA follows: TGTGCCAGCAGCAAAGAATTAAGAGTCCCACACCCCTACGAGCAGTACTTC. This chain joins TRBV21-1 and TRBJ2-7. TRBV21-1 has pseudogene status. There are 17 residues in the CDR3.

This rearrangement joins TRBV19 to TRBJ2-6; possibly TRBD1 or TRBD2 for D (5 bases each). The CDR3 runs 15 residues. CDR1 and CDR2 from the germline V gene are LNHDA and SQIVND (reference sequence). Deletions cut 7 bases from V and 2 bases from J, with 12 bases between. CDR3 loop: CASTSGSPGANVLTF. The CDR3 DNA is TGTGCCAGTACCTCAGGGAGTCCTGGGGCCAACGTCCTGACTTTC.

The chain joins TRBV28 to TRBJ2-7; D perhaps matches TRBD1 (5 bases). In germline, CDR1 is MDHEN, CDR2 SYDVKM. The CDR3 has 14 amino acids. V was cut by 6 bases and J by 4 bases, with 16 bases left in between. CDR3 DNA: TGTGCCAGCAGCTTCATGGGTGACAGATACGAGCAGTACTTC. Its translation is CASSFMGDRYEQYF.